This passage covers 30 T cell receptor beta chains from one sample sequenced in a study of T-cell memory formation after mild COVID-19 (dated by TCRdb to the early 2020s). Preparation of the library involved 5' RACE. The run used an Illumina NovaSeq 6000. The public reads were reanalyzed by TCRdb: fastp trimming at Q25, MiXCR alignment, in-frame beta chains only. Merged by CDR3 protein, the rows form single entries marked with the most common genes and DNA. The sample table shows over 70,000 distinct CDR3 sequences, and approximately 13% are seen once. About a quarter of the sample rests with the top ten. Sequencing used PBMCs or a T cell subset sorted from them (not recorded which). These receptors came from an adult woman who had mild COVID-19 (a few samples of this study predate the infection). The sample titles of this study are shuffled in the database, so cell type and time point are left out; the donor was told from shared clones.

This clonotype occurred a few times. As DNA, the CDR3 is TGTGCCAGCAGTTACTCGCCAGGACAGGGAATTGATGGCTACACCTTC. Its translation: CASSYSPGQGIDGYTF. The chain is built from TRBV6-2 or TRBV6-3 and TRBJ1-2, with TRBD1 matching over 8 bases. This CDR3 is built from 16 residues. The trim removed 0 bases at V and 6 bases at J, leaving 9 bases unmatched. In germline, CDR1 is MNHEY, CDR2 SVGEGT.

The rearrangement joins TRBV7-9 to TRBJ1-1; a possible D gene is TRBD1 (6 bases). This CDR3 spans 14 amino acids. The V gene lost 4 bases and the J gene lost 4 bases, with 13 bases spanning the gap. CDR1 is SEHNR, CDR2 FQNEAQ, per germline (reference sequence). The CDR3 DNA reads TGTGCCAGCAGCTCCCCAGGGGTAGGCACTGAAGCTTTCTTT. The encoded protein is CASSSPGVGTEAFF.

The chain uses TRBV4-1 and TRBJ2-3; tentative D call: TRBD2 (6 bases). The CDR3 spans 14 residues. Germline-derived CDR1 and CDR2 are MGHRA and YSYEKL. Trimming removed 2 bases from V and 6 bases from J, with 12 bases in between. As DNA, the CDR3 is TGCGCCAGCAGCCAAAGCCCAAGCGGGGATACGCAGTATTTT. As protein: CASSQSPSGDTQYF.

The chain has TRBV7-2 and TRBJ2-1; perhaps D is TRBD1 or TRBD2 (5 bases each). Deletions cut 4 bases from V and 0 bases from J, with 13 bases between. The CDR3 has 16 amino acids. From germline, CDR1 is SGHTA and CDR2 FQGNSA. CDR3 DNA: TGTGCCAGCAGCTCCGGGGCTTACAGCTCCTACAATGAGCAGTTCTTC. It is translated as CASSSGAYSSYNEQFF.

This clonotype turned up a few times. The chain joins TRBV30 to TRBJ2-7; D tentatively reads TRBD1 or TRBD2 (5 bases each). There are 13 residues in the CDR3. Trimming shortened V by 2 bases and J by 3 bases, and 11 bases separated the two germline ends. Per germline, CDR1 GTSNPN and CDR2 SVGIG (reference sequence). The CDR3 region is CAWSPGTLYEQYF. Written as DNA, the CDR3 is TGTGCCTGGAGTCCTGGGACCCTCTACGAGCAGTACTTC.

This clonotype was observed a handful of times. This sequence joins TRBV5-4 and TRBJ2-3; no firm D call. V gave up 1 base and J gave up 0 bases, with 12 bases separating them. Per the germline V gene, CDR1 is SGHNT and CDR2 is YYREEE (reference sequence). The CDR3 has 16 residues. DNA for the CDR3: TGTGCCAGCAGCTTGACGGGCGGTGGCAGCACAGATACGCAGTATTTT. Translating it yields CASSLTGGGSTDTQYF.

With respect to this clonotype: At one end the junction does not follow the germline gene, possibly because of a read error. CDR3 protein: CATSDPGTSGGELFF. CDR3 bases: TGTGCCACCAGTGATCCCGGGACTAGCGGGGGGGAGCTGTTCTTC. This chain uses TRBV24-1 with TRBJ2-1, with 16 bases lining up with TRBD2. Germline CDR1 and CDR2: KGHDR and SFDVKD. The CDR3 is 15 amino acids.

This chain joins TRBV2 and TRBJ2-2; TRBD2 aligns across 10 bases. The CDR3 totals 15 residues. The V gene end was trimmed by 3 bases and the J gene end by 3 bases; junction bases not matched to a gene: 1. The germline V gene encodes CDR1 SNHLY and CDR2 FYNNEI. The CDR3 DNA reads as TGTGCCAGCAGTGATAGCGGGGGGTACACCGGGGAGCTGTTTTTT. This sequence encodes CASSDSGGYTGELFF. Together with reference TRBV2 and TRBJ2-2, the CDR3 gives the full variable domain: EPEVTQTPSHQVTQMGQEVILRCVPISNHLYFYWYRQILGQKVEFLVSFYNNEISEKSEIFDDQFSVERPDGSNFTLKIRSTKLEDSAMYFCASSDSGGYTGELFFGEGSRLTVL.

The chain employs TRBV24-1 and TRBJ2-3; D is ambiguous. V shed 5 bases and J shed 0 bases, with 8 bases lying between them. CDR1 and CDR2 (germline): KGHDR, SFDVKD. The CDR3 runs 14 residues. The CDR3 sequence is CATSGFGSTDTQYF. The CDR3 coding sequence is TGTGCCACCAGTGGATTCGGGAGCACAGATACGCAGTATTTT.

The V call is TRBV9, the J call TRBJ2-2; D call uncertain. The V and J ends lost 4 bases and 11 bases respectively, with 15 bases between them. The CDR3 is made up of 13 amino acids. Germline V gene data show CDR1 as SGDLS and CDR2 as YYNGEE. The CDR3 region is CASSSGPWSELFF. CDR3 coding DNA: TGTGCCAGCAGCTCAGGACCCTGGTCTGAGCTGTTTTTT.

This clonotype was seen a few times. The chain is built from TRBV29-1 and TRBJ2-1; 7 positions match TRBD2. Germline CDR1 is SQVTM and CDR2 is ANQGSEA. J lost 4 bases, V lost 3 bases, and 6 bases had no gene match. The length of the CDR3 is 14 residues. In DNA, the CDR3 is TGCAGCGTTGAGAGGCTAGCGGAATACAATGAGCAGTTCTTC. Its translation: CSVERLAEYNEQFF.

This chain uses TRBV27 with TRBJ2-3; unclear D gene. Germline CDR1 reads MNHEY; CDR2 reads SMNVEV (reference sequence). The V end was cut by 2 bases, the J end by 2 bases, with 14 bases between. This CDR3 has 16 residues. The CDR3 nucleotides are TGTGCCAGCAGTTTAACTCCCGGCAGGTTCACAGATACGCAGTATTTT. This translates into CASSLTPGRFTDTQYF.

Ten or more counts support this clonotype. V is TRBV15 and J is TRBJ2-5; 14 nucleotides agree with TRBD2. The CDR3 extends over 18 amino acids. Germline V gives CDR1 LNHNV, CDR2 YYDKDF (reference sequence). V lost 5 bases and J lost 3; bases outside the gene matches: 11. The CDR3 nucleotides are TGTGCCACCAGCGTACCGGGACTAGCGGGAGAATGCGAAGAGACCCAGTACTTC. Encoded protein: CATSVPGLAGECEETQYF. Full variable domain (missing parts from reference TRBV15 and TRBJ2-5): DAMVIQNPRYQVTQFGKPVTLSCSQTLNHNVMYWYQQKSSQAPKLLFHYYDKDFNNEADTPDNFQSRRPNTSFCFLDIRSPGLGDTAMYLCATSVPGLAGECEETQYFGPGTRLLVL.

This clonotype was observed a few times. The chain couples TRBV12-3 or TRBV12-4 to TRBJ1-1; maybe TRBD1 (5 bases). Trimming left V 8 bases short and J 4 bases short, with 11 bases between. This CDR3 contains 12 residues. This CDR3 is CASQEGSTEAFF. In nucleotides, the CDR3 is TGTGCCAGCCAGGAGGGGAGCACTGAAGCTTTCTTT.

This clonotype appeared a few times. V gene TRBV7-6 combines with J gene TRBJ2-7; TRBD1 is a possible D gene (6 bases). The ends were cut back, 1 base at V and 7 bases at J, with 17 bases in the middle. In germline, CDR1 is SGHVS, CDR2 FNYEAQ. This CDR3 spans 15 amino acids. The CDR3 nucleotides are TGTGCCAGCAGCTTAGGAGTTTCAGGGGAGTTGGAGCAGTACTTC. The encoded protein is CASSLGVSGELEQYF.

This clonotype was seen repeatedly, ten times or more. The chain couples TRBV24-1 to TRBJ2-1; 8 positions match TRBD1. Germline values: CDR1 KGHDR, CDR2 SFDVKD. The CDR3 sequence is 14 residues long. The V segment lost 7 bases and the J segment 5 bases; nucleotides outside the gene matches: 6. The CDR3 DNA reads as TGTGCCACCAGCCTGGACAGGGCTCACAATGAGCAGTTCTTC. This sequence encodes CATSLDRAHNEQFF.

This clonotype was seen repeatedly, ten times or more. The chain recombines TRBV4-1 with TRBJ2-1; 10 nucleotides agree with TRBD2. V was pared by 0 bases and J by 5 bases, with 4 bases of the junction left unmatched. Germline values: CDR1 MGHRA, CDR2 YSYEKL. The CDR3 length is 16 residues. In nucleotides, the CDR3 is TGCGCCAGCAGCCAAGAGAGGCTAGCGGGAGACAATGAGCAGTTCTTC. This gives the protein CASSQERLAGDNEQFF.

The table lists this clonotype with a few counts. This chain joins TRBV5-8 and TRBJ1-2; D is unresolved. Germline V CDR1 and CDR2: SGHTS, YDEGEE. Trimming removed 1 base at V and 2 bases at J, with 6 bases between. The length of the CDR3 is 13 residues. The chain's CDR3 is CASSLTANYGYTF. In nucleotides, the CDR3 is TGTGCCAGCAGCTTGACGGCGAACTATGGCTACACCTTC.

The V call is TRBV7-3, the J call TRBJ2-3; 10 bases map to TRBD2. V shed 2 bases, J shed 2 bases, and the junction held 4 bases outside the gene matches. This CDR3 has 16 residues. Germline V gene lookup returns CDR1 SGHTA and CDR2 FQGTGA. The CDR3 nucleotides read TGTGCCAGCAGCTTAGGGCTAGCGGGGGCCACAGATACGCAGTATTTT. Encoded protein: CASSLGLAGATDTQYF.

The chain is built from TRBV7-8 and TRBJ2-7; no firm D call. Trimming stripped 4 bases from V and 3 bases from J, with 10 bases between. CDR3 length: 13 amino acids. CDR1 SGHVS and CDR2 FQNEAQ come from the germline V gene. This chain's CDR3 is CASSSRRSYEQYF. The CDR3 DNA follows: TGTGCCAGCAGCTCCAGACGTAGCTACGAGCAGTACTTC. The whole variable domain, filled in from reference TRBV7-8 and TRBJ2-7, reads GAGVSQSPRYKVAKRGQDVALRCDPISGHVSLFWYQQALGQGPEFLTYFQNEAQLDKSGLPSDRFFAERPEGSVSTLKIQRTQQEDSAVYLCASSSRRSYEQYFGPGTRLTVT.

The rearrangement joins TRBV7-2 to TRBJ2-7; no reliable D call. The CDR3 has 14 amino acids. Germline CDR1 SGHTA, CDR2 FQGNSA. V was clipped by 1 base and J by 3 bases, with 10 bases between them. DNA for the CDR3: TGTGCCAGCAGCTTAGGTCCTAGTTTCTACGAGCAGTACTTC. Protein: CASSLGPSFYEQYF.

This clonotype was detected a few times. This chain connects TRBV24-1 to TRBJ2-1; either TRBD1 or TRBD2 may supply D (6 bases each). V lost 0 bases and J lost 7, with 9 bases in between. The CDR3 is 14 amino acids. Looked up from germline, CDR1 is KGHDR and CDR2 is SFDVKD. The CDR3 region has the DNA TGTGCCACCAGTGATTTGACAGGGAGGAATGAGCAGTTCTTC. Translated, it gives CATSDLTGRNEQFF.

This clonotype was seen more than once but under ten times. The chain is built from TRBV12-3 or TRBV12-4 and TRBJ2-2; 11 bases are shared with TRBD2. The V segment lost 6 bases and the J segment 6 bases; nucleotides outside the gene matches: 6. CDR3 length: 15 amino acids. The CDR3 coding sequence is TGTGCCAGCAGCGTGGGACTAGCGGTCGCCGGGGAGCTGTTTTTT. This codes for CASSVGLAVAGELFF.

The V gene is TRBV27, the J gene TRBJ1-2; D is perhaps TRBD1 (6 bases). Trimming pared 7 bases from V and 5 bases from J, leaving 29 bases between. This CDR3 comprises 18 residues. Looked up from germline, CDR1 is MNHEY and CDR2 is SMNVEV (reference sequence). The CDR3 DNA reads TGTGCCAGCAACCAAGGTCGGGATCTGACAGGAGGCCTATATGGCTACACCTTC. Protein product: CASNQGRDLTGGLYGYTF.

This clonotype was recorded many times. This chain joins TRBV7-9 and TRBJ2-3; 8 bases are a match to TRBD1. Per the germline V gene, CDR1 is SEHNR and CDR2 is FQNEAQ (reference sequence). V trimming: 7 bases; J trimming: 3 bases; junction bases outside the gene matches: 9. The CDR3 covers 15 residues. The CDR3 sequence is CASNTRDRTTDTQYF. The DNA of the CDR3 is TGTGCCAGCAACACACGGGACAGGACTACAGATACGCAGTATTTT.

This clonotype was detected a few times. V and J are TRBV4-1 and TRBJ1-1; D perhaps matches TRBD1 (6 bases). Germline lookup yields CDR1 MGHRA and CDR2 YSYEKL. This CDR3 comprises 15 residues. V gave up 3 bases and J gave up 5 bases, with 16 bases separating them. The CDR3 nucleotides read TGCGCCAGCAGCCAGGGGTTGGGGAGGGGGACTGAAGCTTTCTTT. This translates into CASSQGLGRGTEAFF.

This clonotype was picked up a small number of times. The chain joins TRBV30 to TRBJ1-1; D is unclear. Per the germline V gene, CDR1 is GTSNPN and CDR2 is SVGIG (reference sequence). Trimming took 2 bases from V and 6 from J, leaving 10 bases between them. There are 12 residues in the CDR3. The CDR3 loop reads CAWSHTGAEAFF. DNA of the CDR3: TGTGCCTGGAGTCACACCGGGGCTGAAGCTTTCTTT.

V and J are TRBV20-1 and TRBJ2-1; D may be TRBD1 (6 bases). V lost 6 bases, J lost 6 bases, and 12 bases lay in between. Germline V gene sequence: CDR1 DFQATT, CDR2 SNEGSKA (reference sequence). The CDR3 spans 12 residues. In DNA, the CDR3 is TGCAGTGCCAGGATAGGGGGCAATGAGCAGTTCTTC. This gives the protein CSARIGGNEQFF.

This clonotype was recorded at least ten times. The chain links TRBV13 to TRBJ1-1; D might be TRBD1 (5 bases). V was pared by 5 bases and J by 11 bases, with 15 bases between. CDR1 and CDR2 (germline): PRHDT, FYEKMQ (reference sequence). The CDR3 runs to 12 residues. CDR3 coding DNA: TGTGCCAGCAGCCTATCAGGGACCGGTGCTTTCTTT. The encoded protein is CASSLSGTGAFF.

This rearrangement joins TRBV28 to TRBJ2-3; the match to TRBD2 covers 11 bases. Germline V CDR1 and CDR2: MDHEN, SYDVKM. V lost 5 bases, J lost 0 bases, and 7 bases stayed unmatched. This CDR3 has 17 residues. The CDR3 bases are TGTGCCAGCAGTGGGACTAGCGGAATATTTAGCACAGATACGCAGTATTTT. It yields the protein CASSGTSGIFSTDTQYF.